This paragraph reports one TCR beta chain. The antigen remains unidentified. The same CDR3 arises from other DNA sequences in this sample as well. These data originate in a study of shared clonotypes between healthy human individuals. Study-level findings and limits: Richness estimates generally favored naive over memory subsets. Non-shared clonotypes had lower generation probabilities than clonotypes shared by all four sorted-subset donors.

In the authors' methods: Filtering of immunoSEQ junctional sequences could not match full-length read filtering. Only in-frame clones appear in the TCRdb table, and some are missing; sequencing was by immunoSEQ multiplex PCR. Clonal size and the V and J genes are those of that table, whereas D and trimming came from the DNA. The table has about 2.4 million clones, roughly 92% seen once. Both subsets, CD45RA+ naive and CD45RA-negative memory, were split from the CD4+ cells. Germline V gene data show CDR1 as MNHNS and CDR2 as SASEGT. The CDR3 contains 12 residues. The V gene lost 0 bases and the J gene lost 4 bases, with 1 base spanning the gap.

J is TRBJ1-3 and V is TRBV6-1; D not resolved. This TCR derives from a man in his late teens or twenties in good health. Sequenced sample: naive CD4+ T cells sorted from blood. The subset here: CD45RA+ positively selected. CDR3 amino acids: CASSEAGNTIYF. DNA for the CDR3: TGTGCCAGCAGTGAAGCGGGAAACACCATATATTTT.